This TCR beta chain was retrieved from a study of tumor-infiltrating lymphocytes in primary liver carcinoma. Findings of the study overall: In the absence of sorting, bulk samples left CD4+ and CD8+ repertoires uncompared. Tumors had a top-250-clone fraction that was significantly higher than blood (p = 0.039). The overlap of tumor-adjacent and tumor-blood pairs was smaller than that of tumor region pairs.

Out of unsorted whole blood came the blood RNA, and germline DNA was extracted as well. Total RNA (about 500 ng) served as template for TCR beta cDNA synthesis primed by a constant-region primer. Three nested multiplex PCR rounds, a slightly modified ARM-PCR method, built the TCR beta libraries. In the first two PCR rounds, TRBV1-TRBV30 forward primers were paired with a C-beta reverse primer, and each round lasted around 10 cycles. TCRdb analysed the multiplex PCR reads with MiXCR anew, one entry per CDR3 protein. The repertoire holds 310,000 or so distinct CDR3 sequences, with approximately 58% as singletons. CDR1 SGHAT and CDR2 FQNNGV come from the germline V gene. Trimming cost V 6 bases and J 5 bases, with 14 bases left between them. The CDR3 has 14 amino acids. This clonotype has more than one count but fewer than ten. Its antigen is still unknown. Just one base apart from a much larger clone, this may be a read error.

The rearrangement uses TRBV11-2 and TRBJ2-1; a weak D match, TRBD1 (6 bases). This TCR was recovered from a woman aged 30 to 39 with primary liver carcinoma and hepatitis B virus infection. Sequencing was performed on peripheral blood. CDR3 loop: CASSSSGTHNEQFF. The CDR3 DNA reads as TGTGCCAGCAGTTCCTCCGGGACACACAATGAGCAGTTCTTC.